A single sample is the source of the 29 T cell receptor beta chains below, sequenced in a study of vaccination and CD4 T cells after COVID-19. Their specific antigens are unknown. An Oncomine TCR Beta short-read assay was used to sequence the DNA from cultured CD4+ T cells. TCRdb re-derived calls from the PCR reads in MiXCR, one entry per CDR3 protein. The sample shows roughly 13,000 distinct CDR3 sequences, roughly a third of them seen only once. As for treatment: roughly ten-day PBMC culture with coronavirus spike peptide pools or control peptides (ViraFEST assay). The sample was CD4+ T cells from blood, cultured in vitro, taken after SARS-CoV-2 vaccination. The receptor source for this set is a human donor who had recovered from COVID-19.

The CDR3: CASSEGSSYNEQFF. The CDR3 nucleotides read TGTGCCAGCAGTGAAGGGAGCTCCTACAATGAGCAGTTCTTC. The chain uses TRBV2 and TRBJ2-1; D uncertain. V lost 1 base and J lost 0, with 4 bases in between. From germline, CDR1 is SNHLY and CDR2 FYNNEI. CDR3 size: 14 residues.

In this sample, this clonotype turned up a few times. The chain uses TRBV29-1 and TRBJ2-3, with D perhaps matching TRBD2 (5 bases). Germline CDR1 and CDR2: SQVTM and ANQGSEA. The CDR3 covers 11 residues. The V end lost 7 bases, the J end lost 9 bases, and 14 bases lay between the germline ends. CDR3 DNA sequence: TGCAGCGGAACTTCGGGGAACACGCAGTATTTT. This translates into CSGTSGNTQYF.

This chain joins TRBV20-1 and TRBJ1-6, with unresolved D. CDR1 and CDR2 from the germline V gene are DFQATT and SNEGSKA (reference sequence). Trimming shortened V by 1 base and J by 7 bases, and 17 bases separated the two germline ends. The CDR3 contains 16 residues. The CDR3 DNA reads as TGCAGTGCTAGAGCCCAACCGTCGGTTGGCAATTCACCCCTCCACTTT. It is translated as CSARAQPSVGNSPLHF.

The chain combines TRBV6-5 with TRBJ2-1; TRBD1 agrees at 10 bases. V lost 6 bases, J lost 7 bases, and 12 bases stayed unmatched. Germline CDR1 MNHEY, CDR2 SVGAGI. The CDR3 has 16 amino acids. The CDR3 region is CASRYNPGQGWNEQFF. The DNA for the CDR3 is TGTGCCAGCAGGTACAATCCGGGACAGGGGTGGAATGAGCAGTTCTTC.

Details on this clonotype: One end of the junction fails to match germline, which may point to a read error. J is TRBJ1-6 and V is TRBV5-3; D unresolved. TRBV5-3 is noted as an ORF with a role that remains uncertain. The CDR3 consists of 14 residues. The CDR3 protein is CASSLRAAFSPLHF. CDR3 in DNA: TGTGCCAGCAGCTTACGGGCTGCGTTTTCACCCCTCCACTTT.

The rearrangement links TRBV7-3 to TRBJ2-5; 8 bases map to TRBD2. CDR3 size: 16 residues. V shed 0 bases, J shed 5 bases, and the junction held 8 bases outside the gene matches. Germline V gene lookup returns CDR1 SGHTA and CDR2 FQGTGA. The CDR3 reads CASSLTASGSRETQYF. The CDR3 DNA reads TGTGCCAGCAGCTTAACGGCGAGCGGGAGTAGGGAGACCCAGTACTTC.

In its sample, this clonotype was seen a few times. The chain uses TRBV20-1 and TRBJ2-7; D is uncertain. V lost 3 bases to trimming and J lost 1 base, with 13 bases between them. The CDR3 has 14 amino acids. CDR1 is DFQATT, CDR2 SNEGSKA, per germline (reference sequence). The DNA of the CDR3 is TGCAGTGCTAGCGAGTCCTTTTTATCCTACGAGCAGTACTTC. Translated: CSASESFLSYEQYF.

In this sample, this clonotype turned up once. The chain uses TRBV5-1 and TRBJ1-5, with TRBD1 as a possible D gene (6 bases). The V end was cut by 2 bases, the J end by 8 bases, with 17 bases between. From germline, CDR1 is SGHRS and CDR2 YFSETQ. This CDR3 contains 15 residues. The CDR3 bases are TGCGCCAGCAGCTTATATGACAGGTTCGAGGAGCCCCAGCATTTT. This codes for CASSLYDRFEEPQHF.

The chain links TRBV12-3 or TRBV12-4 to TRBJ1-2; no clear D gene. CDR3 size: 15 residues. V lost 5 bases, J lost 0 bases, and 13 bases lay in between. Here the CDR3 reads CASSPQRTANYGYTF. The CDR3 bases are TGTGCCAGCAGTCCCCAACGGACGGCTAACTATGGCTACACCTTC.

V is TRBV7-2 and J is TRBJ2-1; the match to TRBD2 covers 11 bases. This CDR3 is built from 14 residues. CDR1 SGHTA and CDR2 FQGNSA come from the germline V gene. With V trimmed by 5 bases and J by 9 bases, 6 bases remained unmatched. The CDR3 reads CASSRTSGSPEQFF. The CDR3 bases are TGTGCCAGCAGCCGGACTAGCGGGTCCCCTGAGCAGTTCTTC. Complete variable domain (other parts from reference TRBV7-2 and TRBJ2-1): GAGVSQSPSNKVTEKGKDVELRCDPISGHTALYWYRQSLGQGLEFLIYFQGNSAPDKSGLPSDRFSAERTGGSVSTLTIQRTQQEDSAVYLCASSRTSGSPEQFFGPGTRLTVL.

The chain uses TRBV7-2 and TRBJ2-7; 9 bases map to TRBD1. With V trimmed by 1 base and J by 3 bases, 4 bases remained unmatched. In germline, CDR1 is SGHTA, CDR2 FQGNSA. This CDR3 is 15 amino acids long. CDR3 residues: CASSLGTGVGYEQYF. The CDR3 bases are TGTGCCAGCAGCTTAGGGACAGGGGTGGGCTACGAGCAGTACTTC.

The rearrangement uses TRBV4-2 and TRBJ2-3; possible D gene TRBD2, 6 bases. The CDR3 consists of 17 residues. Germline CDR1 reads LGHNA; CDR2 reads YNFKEQ. Between the trimmed V and J ends, which lost 0 bases and 2 bases, there was a span of 15 bases. CDR3 in DNA: TGTGCCAGCAGCCAAGATCTATGGGGGGAGTCCACAGATACGCAGTATTTT. This gives the protein CASSQDLWGESTDTQYF.

The chain combines TRBV6-1 with TRBJ2-7, with 12 bases lining up with TRBD2. V shed 2 bases, J shed 2 bases, and the junction held 4 bases outside the gene matches. The CDR3 runs to 16 residues. Germline V gene sequence: CDR1 MNHNS, CDR2 SASEGT. CDR3 DNA sequence: TGTGCCAGCAGTGAAATGCTAGCGGGAGGGCCCTACGAGCAGTACTTC. The encoded protein is CASSEMLAGGPYEQYF.

This sequence joins TRBV5-1 and TRBJ1-2; D gene uncertain. Germline V CDR1 and CDR2: SGHRS, YFSETQ. The CDR3 contains 13 residues. Trimming removed 1 base at V and 6 bases at J, with 10 bases between. In DNA, the CDR3 is TGCGCCAGCAGCTTGCAGGACGTCAATGGCTACACCTTC. Translating gives CASSLQDVNGYTF. Full variable domain (rest looked up from reference TRBV5-1 and TRBJ1-2): KAGVTQTPRYLIKTRGQQVTLSCSPISGHRSVSWYQQTPGQGLQFLFEYFSETQRNKGNFPGRFSGRQFSNSRSEMNVSTLELGDSALYLCASSLQDVNGYTFGSGTRLTVV.

This clonotype appeared a single time. The gene calls are TRBV15 and TRBJ2-7; 9 bases align to TRBD1. CDR1 and CDR2 from the germline V gene are LNHNV and YYDKDF (reference sequence). This CDR3 contains 17 residues. V lost 0 bases to trimming and J lost 3 bases; unmatched junction nucleotides: 9. DNA for the CDR3: TGTGCCACCAGCAGAGAGGGACAGGGCCCCTTCGGCTACGAGCAGTACTTC. This gives the protein CATSREGQGPFGYEQYF.

In DNA form, the CDR3 reads TGTGCCAGCAGCTTAGCAGGCGGGGCAAAGAGGGAGCAGTACTTC. Translation: CASSLAGGAKREQYF. This chain links TRBV7-6 with TRBJ2-7; the D gene is possibly TRBD2 (6 bases). V was pared by 0 bases and J by 7 bases, with 16 bases between. There are 15 residues in the CDR3. Germline loops: CDR1 SGHVS, CDR2 FNYEAQ.

A few counts support this clonotype. The genes are TRBV11-3 and TRBJ2-3, with a weak D call TRBD2 (6 bases). Germline V gives CDR1 SGHNT, CDR2 YENEEA. Between the trimmed V and J ends, which lost 4 bases and 0 bases, there was a span of 17 bases. CDR3 size: 17 residues. CDR3 region: CASSSLPGGPSTDTQYF. The DNA for the CDR3 is TGTGCCAGCAGCTCCCTCCCCGGAGGGCCTAGCACAGATACGCAGTATTTT.

This clonotype was found a few times. The V gene is TRBV6-2 or TRBV6-3, the J gene TRBJ2-1; 9 positions agree with TRBD1. The V and J ends lost 7 bases and 2 bases, in that order; junction bases with no gene match: 3. The CDR3 has 14 amino acids. The V gene's germline CDR1 is MNHEY and CDR2 SVGEGT. Written as DNA, the CDR3 is TGTGCCAGCAATCGACAGGGGGCCTACAATGAGCAGTTCTTC. It specifies CASNRQGAYNEQFF.

The rearrangement uses TRBV28 and TRBJ2-7; a weak D match, TRBD2 (6 bases). V dropped 2 bases and J dropped 0 bases, with 11 bases sitting between them. The CDR3 runs to 15 residues. Germline V gene lookup returns CDR1 MDHEN and CDR2 SYDVKM. CDR3 sequence (DNA): TGTGCCAGCAGTTTAGGGAGGCGAGACTCCTACGAGCAGTACTTC. Translated, it gives CASSLGRRDSYEQYF.

The V call is TRBV6-2 or TRBV6-3, the J call TRBJ2-2; D call uncertain. The length of the CDR3 is 13 residues. Germline CDR1 MNHEY, CDR2 SVGEGT. Trimming removed 0 bases at V and 6 bases at J, with 5 bases between. This chain's CDR3 is CASSYSTPGELFF. The CDR3 nucleotides are TGTGCCAGCAGTTACTCTACACCCGGGGAGCTGTTTTTT.

The chain is built from TRBV5-8 and TRBJ1-5; the D is unclear. This CDR3 region has 16 residues. From germline, CDR1 is SGHTS and CDR2 YDEGEE. The germline V and J ends were trimmed by 7 bases and 0 bases, with 17 bases remaining between them. The CDR3 region is CASGGGSGLSNQPQHF. The CDR3 DNA sequence: TGTGCCAGCGGCGGAGGGTCCGGGCTTAGCAATCAGCCCCAGCATTTT.

This clonotype was seen only a few times. The DNA for the CDR3 is TGTGCCAGTAGTATCCGGACAGAGATCTATGGCTACACCTTC. This sequence encodes CASSIRTEIYGYTF. This chain connects TRBV19 to TRBJ1-2, with a weak D call TRBD1 (6 bases). The CDR3 is 14 amino acids. CDR1 is LNHDA and CDR2 is SQIVND in the germline V gene (reference sequence). Trimming left V 3 bases short and J 4 bases short, with 12 bases between. Full variable domain (missing parts from reference TRBV19 and TRBJ1-2): DGGITQSPKYLFRKEGQNVTLSCEQNLNHDAMYWYRQDPGQGLRLIYYSQIVNDFQKGDIAEGYSVSREKKESFPLTVTSAQKNPTAFYLCASSIRTEIYGYTFGSGTRLTVV.

The chain carries TRBV4-3 and TRBJ1-4, with no clear D. Trimming removed 0 bases at V and 0 bases at J, with 17 bases between. Germline loops: CDR1 LGHNA, CDR2 YSLEER. This CDR3 region has 19 residues. CDR3 in DNA: TGCGCCAGCAGCCAAGATCGGGGAATTGGTGGGGCAACTAATGAAAAACTGTTTTTT. This encodes CASSQDRGIGGATNEKLFF.

The rearrangement joins TRBV28 to TRBJ2-3, with D possibly matching TRBD1 (6 bases). The CDR3 is made up of 13 amino acids. CDR1 MDHEN and CDR2 SYDVKM come from the germline V gene. V gave up 6 bases and J gave up 4 bases, with 11 bases separating them. The CDR3: CASRTPGADTQYF. The CDR3, as DNA: TGTGCCAGCAGAACCCCAGGGGCAGATACGCAGTATTTT.

CDR3 sequence: CASSSYPTPAELNTGELFF. In nucleotides, the CDR3 is TGTGCCAGCAGTTCCTACCCCACCCCAGCGGAATTGAACACCGGGGAGCTGTTTTTT. The V gene is TRBV28, the J gene TRBJ2-2; TRBD2 might be the D (5 bases). Looked up from germline, CDR1 is MDHEN and CDR2 is SYDVKM. V was cut by 4 bases and J by 1 base, with 22 bases left in between. CDR3 length: 19 amino acids.

This clonotype was counted between two and nine times. The CDR3 coding sequence is TGTGCCAGTCGGAGCGGGAGCGTGGAACCAGAGACCCAGTACTTC. Its protein product is CASRSGSVEPETQYF. V gene TRBV19 combines with J gene TRBJ2-5, with 8 bases matching TRBD2. The CDR3 is made up of 15 amino acids. Trimming removed 8 bases from V and 4 bases from J; junction bases left unmatched: 12. Per the germline V gene, CDR1 is LNHDA and CDR2 is SQIVND (reference sequence).

The chain recombines TRBV28 with TRBJ2-1; 12 bases map to TRBD2. In germline, CDR1 is MDHEN, CDR2 SYDVKM. V was pared by 5 bases and J by 9 bases, with 8 bases of the junction left unmatched. The CDR3 spans 15 residues. Here the CDR3 DNA reads TGTGCCAGCAGTCCCTGGACTAGCGGGAAGAGTGAGCAGTTCTTC. It translates to CASSPWTSGKSEQFF. The full variable domain, rest sourced from reference TRBV28 and TRBJ2-1, is DVKVTQSSRYLVKRTGEKVFLECVQDMDHENMFWYRQDPGLGLRLIYFSYDVKMKEKGDIPEGYSVSREKKERFSLILESASTNQTSMYLCASSPWTSGKSEQFFGPGTRLTVL.

This clonotype was picked up a small number of times. The chain carries TRBV20-1 and TRBJ2-7; 12 positions agree with TRBD2. V shed 5 bases and J 0 bases; nucleotides not matched to a gene: 2. CDR1 and CDR2 from the germline V gene are DFQATT and SNEGSKA (reference sequence). The CDR3 spans 14 residues. CDR3 residues: CSARTSGVSYEQYF. DNA of the CDR3: TGCAGTGCTCGGACTAGCGGGGTCTCCTACGAGCAGTACTTC.

CDR3 coding DNA: TGTGCCAGCAGGCACGGGGCTAGAGGGAGCAATCAGCCCCAGCATTTT. This translates into CASRHGARGSNQPQHF. The V call is TRBV28, the J call TRBJ1-5, with D possibly matching TRBD1 (5 bases). Trimming stripped 6 bases from V and 1 base from J, with 16 bases between. Germline V lookup: CDR1 MDHEN, CDR2 SYDVKM. The CDR3 contains 16 residues.